Listed here are 29 T cell receptor beta chains from one sample, sequenced in a study of OX40 agonist ivuxolimab in advanced cancers. Generated by immunoSEQ multiplex PCR, the TCRdb table keeps only in-frame clones and is missing some. The sample contains 79,000 or so clones, about 90% of which appear only once. The input for sequencing was CD4+ or CD8+ T cells sorted from blood, taken in a trial of the OX40 agonist ivuxolimab. The origin of the receptors is an adult with an advanced solid tumor such as melanoma, head and neck, liver or kidney cancer.

The genes are TRBV29-1 and TRBJ1-2; 11 positions match TRBD1. CDR1 is SQVTM and CDR2 is ANQGSEA in the germline V gene. The V and J ends lost 7 bases and 2 bases, in that order; junction bases with no gene match: 3. The CDR3 is made up of 13 amino acids. The CDR3 nucleotides read TGCAGCGCCGGACAGGGGGCGAACTATGGCTACACCTTC. Its protein product is CSAGQGANYGYTF. Supplemented by reference TRBV29-1 and TRBJ1-2, the full variable domain reads SAVISQKPSRDICQRGTSLTIQCQVDSQVTMMFWYRQQPGQSLTLIATANQGSEATYESGFVIDKFPISRPNLTFSTLTVSNMSPEDSSIYLCSAGQGANYGYTFGSGTRLTVV.

This clone was seen once. This sequence joins TRBV6-4 and TRBJ2-1; no clear D. Trimming took 0 bases from V and 5 from J, leaving 11 bases between them. The CDR3 covers 15 residues. The germline V gene has CDR1 MRHNA and CDR2 SNTAGT. Here the CDR3 reads CASSDSSSVDNEQFF. The CDR3 DNA follows: TGTGCCAGCAGTGACTCCTCCAGCGTGGACAATGAGCAGTTCTTC.

Only a few counts were recorded for this clone. The junction and the germline gene differ at one end; a read error may be behind it. The J gene is TRBJ1-1, the V gene TRBV10-1, with no clear D. This CDR3 comprises 13 residues. CDR1 and CDR2 (germline): WNHNN, SYGVQD (reference sequence). In DNA form, the CDR3 reads TGCGCCAGCAGAGAGTCGGTCAACACTGAAGCTTTCTTT. Encoded protein: CASRESVNTEAFF.

This clone was observed once. The V gene is TRBV11-1, the J gene TRBJ2-3; D unresolved. The CDR3 is 14 amino acids. Germline CDR1 reads SGHAT; CDR2 reads FQDESV (reference sequence). The V end lost 6 bases, the J end lost 0 bases, and 10 bases lay between the germline ends. The CDR3 here is CASRPTASTDTQYF. Here the CDR3 DNA reads TGTGCCAGCAGACCCACAGCTAGCACAGATACGCAGTATTTT.

This clone was observed once. V is TRBV7-2 and J is TRBJ2-3, with 10 nucleotides matching TRBD2. Germline V gene lookup returns CDR1 SGHTA and CDR2 FQGNSA. The CDR3 spans 15 residues. V shed 3 bases and J 8 bases; nucleotides not matched to a gene: 8. CDR3 sequence: CASSFNLAGVSTQYF. The CDR3 DNA reads as TGTGCCAGCAGCTTTAATCTAGCGGGAGTTTCTACGCAGTATTTT.

CDR3 DNA: TGTGCCAGCAGCTTAGTTTTGTGGGACACCGGAAACACCATATATTTT. Translated: CASSLVLWDTGNTIYF. The chain links TRBV11-3 to TRBJ1-3, with a weak D call TRBD1 (6 bases). The CDR3 length is 16 residues. V was cut by 1 base and J by 4 bases, with 14 bases left in between. Germline CDR1 is SGHNT and CDR2 is YENEEA.

The rearrangement links TRBV6-1 to TRBJ1-4; D gene uncertain. The CDR3 contains 14 residues. CDR1 is MNHNS, CDR2 SASEGT, per germline. The V gene lost 4 bases and the J gene lost 10 bases, with 16 bases spanning the gap. CDR3 DNA sequence: TGTGCCAGCAGTGGGACGAGGGCAGCTGGAAAACTGTTTTTT. Its translation: CASSGTRAAGKLFF.

The chain carries TRBV28 and TRBJ2-6; TRBD1 agrees at 7 bases. The CDR3 length is 17 residues. Germline V gene data show CDR1 as MDHEN and CDR2 as SYDVKM. The J segment lost 1 base and the V segment lost 6 bases, leaving 9 bases of the junction unmatched. CDR3 protein: CASSSPGQSSGANVLTF. The DNA of the CDR3 is TGTGCCAGCAGCTCACCGGGACAGTCTTCTGGGGCCAACGTCCTGACTTTC.

This clone showed up just a few times. This chain's CDR3 is CASSSTGVWEAFF. DNA for the CDR3: TGCGCCAGCAGCTCGACAGGGGTTTGGGAAGCTTTCTTT. The rearrangement joins TRBV5-1 to TRBJ1-1, with TRBD1 identical over 8 bases. Germline assignment: CDR1 SGHRS and CDR2 YFSETQ. V was pared by 3 bases and J by 8 bases, with 6 bases of the junction left unmatched. The CDR3 is 13 residues long.

This clone came up a few times. Here the CDR3 reads CARDSGRSDEQYF. CDR3 in DNA: TGCGCCAGGGATAGCGGGAGGTCGGACGAGCAGTACTTC. The rearrangement links TRBV10-1 to TRBJ2-7, with 10 bases identical to TRBD2. The germline gives CDR1 WNHNN, CDR2 SYGVQD (reference sequence). This CDR3 comprises 13 residues. V lost 9 bases to trimming and J lost 5 bases; unmatched junction nucleotides: 7.

The V call is TRBV11-3, the J call TRBJ1-2; D is undetermined. Trimming stripped 3 bases from V and 5 bases from J, with 10 bases between. CDR1 and CDR2 (germline): SGHNT, YENEEA. The CDR3 runs to 13 residues. The CDR3 protein is CASSLAEGYGYTF. DNA of the CDR3: TGTGCCAGCAGCTTGGCAGAGGGTTATGGCTACACCTTC.

This clone appeared a single time. The J gene is TRBJ1-4, the V gene TRBV6-6; 7 bases are shared with TRBD1. The CDR3 is 14 amino acids. V shed 2 bases and J 8 bases; nucleotides not matched to a gene: 5. CDR1 is MNHNY, CDR2 SVGAGI, per germline (reference sequence). CDR3 amino acids: CASSYRGLEEKLFF. The CDR3 DNA follows: TGTGCCAGCAGTTACAGGGGGCTAGAGGAAAAACTGTTTTTT.

This sequence joins TRBV6-1 and TRBJ1-5; 10 nucleotides align to TRBD1. The CDR3 covers 15 residues. J gave up 6 bases and V 7 bases, and 9 bases lay outside the gene matches. Germline CDR1 reads MNHNS; CDR2 reads SASEGT. CDR3 region: CASKDPGQGSQPQHF. The CDR3 DNA follows: TGTGCCAGCAAAGACCCGGGACAGGGGAGTCAGCCCCAGCATTTT.

V gene TRBV25-1 combines with J gene TRBJ1-2; D is possibly TRBD1 (6 bases). The V gene lost 3 bases and the J gene lost 2 bases, with 16 bases spanning the gap. The V gene's germline CDR1 is MGHDK and CDR2 SYGVNS. This CDR3 is 16 amino acids long. Written as DNA, the CDR3 is TGTGCCAGCAGTGACCAGGGGAGTGTGTCAAACTATGGCTACACCTTC. Translating it yields CASSDQGSVSNYGYTF.

This clone appeared a single time. The chain uses TRBV7-8 and TRBJ2-7; TRBD1 aligns across 8 bases. Germline V gives CDR1 SGHVS, CDR2 FQNEAQ. V was pared by 0 bases and J by 12 bases, with 7 bases of the junction left unmatched. CDR3 length: 13 amino acids. The CDR3 sequence is CASSLALRTGLYF. The DNA of the CDR3 is TGTGCCAGCAGCTTAGCGCTAAGGACAGGGCTGTACTTC.

The chain links TRBV7-3 to TRBJ2-2; TRBD1 is a possible D gene (5 bases). This CDR3 is built from 15 residues. V was clipped by 5 bases and J by 3 bases, with 13 bases between them. Germline V CDR1 and CDR2: SGHTA, FQGTGA. The CDR3 DNA is TGTGCCAGCAGCGCTCAGGGTGCCGACACCGGGGAGCTGTTTTTT. This gives the protein CASSAQGADTGELFF.

This rearrangement joins TRBV28 to TRBJ2-2; maybe TRBD2 (6 bases). Germline CDR1 MDHEN, CDR2 SYDVKM. The CDR3 sequence is 14 residues long. Trimming removed 6 bases at V and 0 bases at J, with 8 bases between. For the CDR3, the DNA is TGTGCCAGCAGGACTAGAACGAACACCGGGGAGCTGTTTTTT. Its translation: CASRTRTNTGELFF.

This chain uses TRBV5-8 with TRBJ2-2; possible D gene TRBD1, 7 bases. With 5 bases removed from V and 9 bases from J, the gap between germline ends came to 20 bases. This CDR3 region has 15 residues. Germline V gene sequence: CDR1 SGHTS, CDR2 YDEGEE. The DNA for the CDR3 is TGTGCCAGCAGTACCGGAGGGACAGTTTTCCGGGAGCTGTTTTTT. It is translated as CASSTGGTVFRELFF.

The V call is TRBV10-3, the J call TRBJ2-3; 9 nucleotides agree with TRBD2. The V gene end was trimmed by 6 bases and the J gene end by 7 bases; junction bases not matched to a gene: 14. Germline values: CDR1 ENHRY, CDR2 SYGVKD. The CDR3 is 16 residues long. In DNA form, the CDR3 reads TGTGCCATCAGCCTAGGAGCGGGAGGATTGGAAAATACGCAGTATTTT. It encodes CAISLGAGGLENTQYF.

J is TRBJ2-6 and V is TRBV19; no firm D call. The germline CDR1 and CDR2 sequences are LNHDA and SQIVND (reference sequence). The V end lost 0 bases, the J end lost 0 bases, and 15 bases lay between the germline ends. This CDR3 comprises 19 residues. The CDR3 DNA reads as TGTGCCAGTAGTATAGAGTGGGCAGACCTGGTCTCTGGGGCCAACGTCCTGACTTTC. Translation: CASSIEWADLVSGANVLTF. The full variable domain, with the rest looked up from reference TRBV19 and TRBJ2-6, is DGGITQSPKYLFRKEGQNVTLSCEQNLNHDAMYWYRQDPGQGLRLIYYSQIVNDFQKGDIAEGYSVSREKKESFPLTVTSAQKNPTAFYLCASSIEWADLVSGANVLTFGAGSRLTVL.

The gene calls are TRBV5-6 and TRBJ2-7; D remains ambiguous. CDR3 length: 12 amino acids. Trimming shortened V by 1 base and J by 6 bases, and 8 bases separated the two germline ends. Germline V gives CDR1 SGHDT, CDR2 YYEEEE. The CDR3 spells CASSLLPGEQYF. CDR3 nucleotides: TGTGCCAGCAGCTTGCTTCCAGGCGAGCAGTACTTC.

V and J are TRBV18 and TRBJ1-2, with D possibly matching TRBD1 (5 bases). V lost 3 bases and J lost 4, with 15 bases in between. CDR3 length: 15 residues. CDR1 is KGHSH and CDR2 is LQKENI in the germline V gene. CDR3 sequence reads: CASSPTREGLYGYTF. The CDR3 DNA reads as TGTGCCAGCTCACCTACCAGGGAGGGCCTCTATGGCTACACCTTC.

V usage is TRBV18 and J usage is TRBJ2-3; TRBD1 agrees at 9 bases. The V gene end was trimmed by 2 bases and the J gene end by 3 bases; junction bases not matched to a gene: 6. The germline V gene encodes CDR1 KGHSH and CDR2 LQKENI. The CDR3 runs 16 residues. The CDR3 loop reads CASSPFGQGSTDTQYF. CDR3 nucleotide sequence: TGTGCCAGCTCACCATTCGGACAGGGGAGTACAGATACGCAGTATTTT. The variable domain in full, completed from reference TRBV18 and TRBJ2-3, reads NAGVMQNPRHLVRRRGQEARLRCSPMKGHSHVYWYRQLPEEGLKFMVYLQKENIIDESGMPKERFSAEFPKEGPSILRIQQVVRGDSAAYFCASSPFGQGSTDTQYFGPGTRLTVL.

Here the CDR3 DNA reads TGTGCCAGCAGCTTCAGGGCCTCCTACAATGAGCAGTTCTTC. As protein: CASSFRASYNEQFF. This chain connects TRBV7-2 to TRBJ2-1; perhaps TRBD1 as D (5 bases). V lost 3 bases to trimming and J lost 0 bases, with 6 bases between them. The V gene's germline CDR1 is SGHTA and CDR2 FQGNSA. This CDR3 spans 14 amino acids.

This clone appeared a single time. The chain links TRBV4-3 to TRBJ2-7; D not resolved. CDR1 and CDR2 (germline): LGHNA, YSLEER. V lost 4 bases to trimming and J lost 0 bases, with 10 bases between them. The CDR3 contains 14 residues. Here the CDR3 reads CASSPDINSYEQYF. The CDR3 DNA follows: TGCGCCAGCAGCCCTGACATTAACTCCTACGAGCAGTACTTC.

The V and J genes are TRBV5-1 and TRBJ2-2; D not resolved. Trimming took off 4 bases at V and 5 bases at J, with 12 bases between the two ends. CDR3 length: 14 residues. Germline V lookup: CDR1 SGHRS, CDR2 YFSETQ. CDR3 protein: CASSPDGRTGELFF. CDR3 sequence (DNA): TGCGCCAGCAGCCCGGATGGCCGGACCGGGGAGCTGTTTTTT. The entire variable domain, with the rest obtained from reference TRBV5-1 and TRBJ2-2, is as follows: KAGVTQTPRYLIKTRGQQVTLSCSPISGHRSVSWYQQTPGQGLQFLFEYFSETQRNKGNFPGRFSGRQFSNSRSEMNVSTLELGDSALYLCASSPDGRTGELFFGEGSRLTVL.

The genes are TRBV18 and TRBJ1-3, with 7 bases matching TRBD1. The trim removed 4 bases at V and 1 base at J, leaving 7 bases unmatched. There are 16 residues in the CDR3. Germline V gene data show CDR1 as KGHSH and CDR2 as LQKENI. CDR3 amino acids: CASSQVAGGSGNTIYF. The CDR3 coding sequence is TGTGCCAGCTCACAAGTGGCAGGGGGATCTGGAAACACCATATATTTT.

This clone was seen a single time. The V call is TRBV6-6, the J call TRBJ2-1; no reliable D call. Germline CDR1 and CDR2: MNHNY and SVGAGI (reference sequence). The CDR3 length is 16 residues. The V end lost 0 bases, the J end lost 4 bases, and 13 bases lay between the germline ends. The CDR3 nucleotides are TGTGCCAGCAGTTACTCGGCCCCGATAAGGTACAATGAGCAGTTCTTC. Protein: CASSYSAPIRYNEQFF.

The chain carries TRBV19 and TRBJ2-1, with D possibly TRBD2 on 5 matching bases. V shed 3 bases and J shed 6 bases, with 15 bases lying between them. The germline V gene has CDR1 LNHDA and CDR2 SQIVND (reference sequence). The CDR3 has 15 amino acids. CDR3 region: CASSIIEGSGNEQFF. The CDR3 DNA reads TGTGCCAGTAGTATTATCGAGGGATCTGGCAATGAGCAGTTCTTC.